The clone carrying this TCR beta chain was counted at least ten times. This record comes from a study of neurological immune-mediated disorders. Via MiXCR, TCRdb re-called the 5' RACE reads, giving one row per CDR3 protein. The data contain some 89,000 distinct CDR3 sequences, about 4.3% of them singletons. Time point: longitudinal time-point 3. Specimen: PBMCs. The sequence came from a woman in her sixties with multiple sclerosis.

In DNA form, the CDR3 reads TGTGCCAGCAGCGACCGGGACAGCGTGTCCTACGAGCAGTACTTC. Residues: CASSDRDSVSYEQYF. The V gene is TRBV7-2, the J gene TRBJ2-7; 7 bases fit TRBD1. This CDR3 region has 15 residues. V was pared by 5 bases and J by 1 base, with 8 bases of the junction left unmatched. Germline loops: CDR1 SGHTA, CDR2 FQGNSA.